This entry concerns a single T cell receptor beta chain. The CDR3 is 16 residues long. V was clipped by 0 bases and J by 0 bases, with 9 bases between them. CDR1 and CDR2 from the germline V gene are SGHKS and YYEKEE (reference sequence). The table came from immunoSEQ multiplex PCR; TCRdb's copy has only in-frame clones and leaves some out. The profile shows approximately 170,000 clones, approximately 90% of them singletons. The data originate from a study of control samples from healthy donors and cancer patients. The J gene is TRBJ2-2, the V gene TRBV5-5; no definite D call. The sequencing sample was made of blood. This receptor was identified in a young man in good health. The CDR3: CASSLVSRSNTGELFF. CDR3 in DNA: TGTGCCAGCAGCTTGGTTAGCAGGTCGAACACCGGGGAGCTGTTTTTT.